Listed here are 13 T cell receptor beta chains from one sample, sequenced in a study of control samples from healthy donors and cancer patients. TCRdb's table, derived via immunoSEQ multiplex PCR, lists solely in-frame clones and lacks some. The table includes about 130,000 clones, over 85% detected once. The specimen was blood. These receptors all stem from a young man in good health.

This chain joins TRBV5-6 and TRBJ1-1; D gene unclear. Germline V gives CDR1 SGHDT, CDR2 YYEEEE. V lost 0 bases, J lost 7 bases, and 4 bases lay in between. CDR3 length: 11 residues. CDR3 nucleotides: TGTGCCAGCAGCTTGGAAGGTGAAGCTTTCTTT. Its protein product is CASSLEGEAFF.

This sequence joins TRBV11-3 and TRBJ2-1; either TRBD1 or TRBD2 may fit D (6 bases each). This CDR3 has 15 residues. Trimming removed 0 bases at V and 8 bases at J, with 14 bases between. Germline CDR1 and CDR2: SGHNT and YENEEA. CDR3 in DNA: TGTGCCAGCAGCTTAGATGGGGGGCGGTACGATGAGCAGTTCTTC. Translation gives CASSLDGGRYDEQFF.

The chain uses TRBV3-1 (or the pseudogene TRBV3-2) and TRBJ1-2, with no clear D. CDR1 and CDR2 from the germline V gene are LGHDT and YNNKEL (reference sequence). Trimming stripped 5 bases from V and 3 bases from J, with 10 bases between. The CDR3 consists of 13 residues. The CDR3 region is CASSSGRDYGYTF. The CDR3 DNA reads TGTGCCAGCAGCTCCGGGCGCGACTATGGCTACACCTTC.

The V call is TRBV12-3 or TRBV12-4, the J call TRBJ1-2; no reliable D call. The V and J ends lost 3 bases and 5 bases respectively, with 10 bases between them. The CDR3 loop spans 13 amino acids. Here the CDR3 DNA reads TGTGCCAGCAGTTTGGCCCAAACTTATGGCTACACCTTC. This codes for CASSLAQTYGYTF.

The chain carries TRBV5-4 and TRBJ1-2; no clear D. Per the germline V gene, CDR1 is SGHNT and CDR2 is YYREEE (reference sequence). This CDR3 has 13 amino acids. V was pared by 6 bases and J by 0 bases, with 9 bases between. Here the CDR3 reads CASMEGTNYGYTF. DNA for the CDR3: TGTGCCAGCATGGAGGGAACTAACTATGGCTACACCTTC.

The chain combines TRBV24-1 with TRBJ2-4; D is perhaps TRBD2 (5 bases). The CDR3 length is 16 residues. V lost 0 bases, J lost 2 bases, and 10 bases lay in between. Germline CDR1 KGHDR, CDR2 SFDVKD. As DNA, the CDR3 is TGTGCCACCAGTGATTTGCGGGGTGGTCCCAAAAACATTCAGTACTTC. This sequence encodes CATSDLRGGPKNIQYF.

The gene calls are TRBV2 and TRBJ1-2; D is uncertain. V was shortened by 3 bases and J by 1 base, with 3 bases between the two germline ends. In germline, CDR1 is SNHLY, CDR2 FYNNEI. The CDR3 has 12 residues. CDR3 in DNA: TGTGCCAGCAGTGACGGTAACTATGGCTACACCTTC. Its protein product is CASSDGNYGYTF.

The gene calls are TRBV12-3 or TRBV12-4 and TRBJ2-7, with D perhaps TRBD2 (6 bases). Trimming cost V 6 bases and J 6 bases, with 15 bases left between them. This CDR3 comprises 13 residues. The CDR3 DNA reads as TGTGCCAGCAGCCGATCCCTCGGGGGCGAGCAGTACTTC. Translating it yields CASSRSLGGEQYF.

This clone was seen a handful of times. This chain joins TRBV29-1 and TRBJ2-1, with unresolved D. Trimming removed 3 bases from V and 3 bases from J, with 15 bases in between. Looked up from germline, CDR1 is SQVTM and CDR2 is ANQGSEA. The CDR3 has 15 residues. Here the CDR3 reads CSVDEVRTHYNEQFF. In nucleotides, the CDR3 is TGCAGCGTTGACGAGGTACGGACCCACTACAATGAGCAGTTCTTC.

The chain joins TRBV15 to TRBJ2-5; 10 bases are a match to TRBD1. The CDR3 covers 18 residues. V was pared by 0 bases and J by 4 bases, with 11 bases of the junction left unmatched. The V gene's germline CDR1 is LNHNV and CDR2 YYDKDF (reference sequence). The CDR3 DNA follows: TGTGCCACCAGCAGAGATTCATGGGACAGGGGAAGGGGAGAGACCCAGTACTTC. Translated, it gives CATSRDSWDRGRGETQYF.

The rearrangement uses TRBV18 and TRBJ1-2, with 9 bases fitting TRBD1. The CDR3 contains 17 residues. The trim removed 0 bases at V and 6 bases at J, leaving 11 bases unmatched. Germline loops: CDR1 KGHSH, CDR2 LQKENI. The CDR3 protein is CASSPPGITGGADGYTF. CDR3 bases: TGTGCCAGCTCACCACCGGGTATCACAGGGGGCGCTGATGGCTACACCTTC.

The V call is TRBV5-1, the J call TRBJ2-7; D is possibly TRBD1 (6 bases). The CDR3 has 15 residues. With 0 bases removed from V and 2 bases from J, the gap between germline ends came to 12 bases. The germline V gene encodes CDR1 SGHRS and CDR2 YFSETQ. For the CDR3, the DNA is TGCGCCAGCAGCTTGGGCGACAGGACCGCCTACGAGCAGTACTTC. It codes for CASSLGDRTAYEQYF.

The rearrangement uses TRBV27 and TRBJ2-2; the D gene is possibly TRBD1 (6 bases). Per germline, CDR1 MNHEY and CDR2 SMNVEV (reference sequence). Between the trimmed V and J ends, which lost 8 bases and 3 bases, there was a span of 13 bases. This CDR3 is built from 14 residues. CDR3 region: CASGSYRDTGELFF. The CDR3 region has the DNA TGTGCCAGCGGATCCTACAGGGACACCGGGGAGCTGTTTTTT.